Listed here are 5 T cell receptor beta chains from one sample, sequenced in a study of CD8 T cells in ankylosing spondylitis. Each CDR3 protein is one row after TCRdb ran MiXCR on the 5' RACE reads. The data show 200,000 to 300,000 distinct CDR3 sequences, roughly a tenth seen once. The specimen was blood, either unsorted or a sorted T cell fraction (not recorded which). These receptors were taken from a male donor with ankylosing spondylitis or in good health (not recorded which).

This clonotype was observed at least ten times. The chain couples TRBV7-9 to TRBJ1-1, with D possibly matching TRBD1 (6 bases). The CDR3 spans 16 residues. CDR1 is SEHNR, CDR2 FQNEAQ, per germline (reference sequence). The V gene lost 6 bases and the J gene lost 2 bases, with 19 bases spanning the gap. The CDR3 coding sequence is TGTGCCAGCAGTCTACCAGGGGTCGGCTCTAACACTGAAGCTTTCTTT. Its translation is CASSLPGVGSNTEAFF.

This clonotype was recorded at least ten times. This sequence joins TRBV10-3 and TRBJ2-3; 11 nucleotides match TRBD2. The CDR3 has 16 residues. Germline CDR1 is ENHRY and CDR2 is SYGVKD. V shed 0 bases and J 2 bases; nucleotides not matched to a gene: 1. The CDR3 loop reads CAISESLAGVTDTQYF. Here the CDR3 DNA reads TGTGCCATCAGTGAGTCACTAGCGGGAGTCACAGATACGCAGTATTTT.

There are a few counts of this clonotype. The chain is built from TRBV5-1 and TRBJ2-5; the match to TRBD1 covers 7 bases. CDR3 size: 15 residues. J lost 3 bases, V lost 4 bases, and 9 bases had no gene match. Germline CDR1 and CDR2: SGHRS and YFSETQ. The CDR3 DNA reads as TGCGCCAGCAGCAAAACAGGGGAATTCAAAGAGACCCAGTACTTC. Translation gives CASSKTGEFKETQYF.

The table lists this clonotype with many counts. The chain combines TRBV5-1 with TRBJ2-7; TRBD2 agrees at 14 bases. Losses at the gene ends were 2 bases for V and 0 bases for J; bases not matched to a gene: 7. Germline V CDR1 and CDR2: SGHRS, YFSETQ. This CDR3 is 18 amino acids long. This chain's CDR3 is CASSFPGLAGAPSYEQYF. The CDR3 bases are TGCGCCAGCAGCTTTCCGGGACTAGCGGGAGCGCCCTCCTACGAGCAGTACTTC.

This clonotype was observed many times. The CDR3: CASSTEREWGPTDTQYF. The CDR3 DNA reads as TGTGCCAGCAGCACCGAGCGGGAGTGGGGCCCCACAGATACGCAGTATTTT. V and J are TRBV11-2 and TRBJ2-3, with 8 bases aligning to TRBD2. The CDR3 is made up of 17 amino acids. CDR1 SGHAT and CDR2 FQNNGV come from the germline V gene. V gave up 5 bases and J gave up 2 bases; unmatched junction bases: 12.